This TCR beta chain came from a study of radiation and T cells in renal cell carcinoma (dated by TCRdb to the early 2020s). Background for the entire study: The samples were drawn from a clinical trial, where primary renal cell carcinomas were treated with 15 Gy of stereotactic body radiation therapy and then removed by nephrectomy 4 weeks afterward. In total, 50 to 60 samples underwent TCR beta sequencing: approximately 25 tumors plus 27 peripheral blood samples. A total of 4 million to 5 million unique CDR3 nucleotide sequences, encoding 2.8 million or so unique CDR3 amino acid sequences, were found across all 55 or so samples. The paper as a whole reports these results and caveats: Because the trial had a single-armed design, the trial could not examine how radiation dose or scheduling affected the TCR repertoire. Because no pretreatment tumor biopsies were available, whether clonotypes were present in the tumor at baseline could not be determined. Blood repertoire dynamics were not followed beyond 4 weeks after treatment. Top tumor clonotypes rose in blood from baseline to 2 weeks post-radiation, then contracted by 4 weeks, suggesting transient expansion of tumor-resident clones.

The time point label, as the study defines it: blood 2 weeks post-SBRT. The treatment or condition label on this specimen signifies: 15 Gy SBRT to primary tumor, nephrectomy 4 weeks later. Serial peripheral blood from radiation-treated patients was sampled at baseline, 2 weeks and 4 weeks after SBRT to track tumor-enriched clonotypes. Every patient had renal cell carcinoma of clear cell pathology. Genomic DNA for TCR sequencing was prepared using the QIAamp DNA Blood Mini Kit (Qiagen). The analyses included only samples that passed all quality control checks. V is clipped by 7 bases and J by 4 bases, and the sequence between their germline boundaries is 11 bases long. Including cysteine and phenylalanine, the CDR3 has 12 amino acids. The retained sequence is limited to the CDR3, 36 bases, with the frame set at the first base. For CDR1 and CDR2, the germline V gene lists SQVTM and ANQGSEA. TCR beta libraries were generated from genomic DNA with the immunoSEQ kit, following the manufacturer's recommendations. To prepare the libraries, a first multiplex PCR with proprietary primers was run, followed by a second PCR that added unique barcodes, and a bead cleanup was done after each round. Each sample batch included a kit-provided positive control reaction and a negative control reaction. The final libraries were assessed on an Agilent 4200 TapeStation D1000 ScreenTape, pooled by volume, and quantified by qPCR. Sequencing was performed on an Illumina NextSeq500 with a MidOutput 150-cycle cartridge, and 156 Read1 and 15 Index1 cycles were run with kit custom primers. The pooled library was loaded at approximately 0.92 pM, and roughly 20% PhiX control was spiked in. For the original study's pipeline: Vendor-processed data were analyzed in R, and a clonotype was defined as all T cells sharing the same CDR3 nucleotide sequence. For clone abundance analyses, frequencies were normalized to the 10,000 most abundant clones in each sample. Public T cell clones, which averaged fewer than five per sample, were excluded before analysis. Tumor-enriched clonotypes and baseline blood-enriched clonotypes were defined as those with an abundance difference of at least 32-fold between compartments. A beta-binomial differential abundance model was applied to find clonotypes that expanded or contracted between blood time points. The Baroni-Urbani and Buser coefficient was used to measure tumor-blood repertoire similarity, and groups were compared with two-tailed Wilcoxon tests in R. This immuneACCESS table, as held by TCRdb, lists in-frame sequences with V and J called but not all clones. Of the missing ones, under half trace to an unresolved V gene in checked studies; the others have no known cause. The V and J calls and clone size are taken from that table; D and trimming were inferred from the DNA. Present in this sample are about 130,000 clones, 85% to 90% of which were seen just once. In total, the top ten clones hold 5.8% of the sample.

Worth noting for this clone: Its cognate antigen has yet to be identified. Per-base qualities were not stored, and no clone one base away is much larger.

This TCR derives from a woman aged 70-85 years with renal cell carcinoma. In this chain, TRBV29-1 is recombined with TRBJ1-3, with a tentative D gene TRBD1 over 6 matching bases. This specimen consisted of blood, obtained from a patient whose treatment included radiotherapy and nephrectomy. The CDR3 region reads CSATDRGNTIYF. The nucleotide sequence is given as TGCAGCGCCACGGACAGAGGAAACACCATATATTTT.